This T cell receptor beta chain was identified during a study of CD8 T cells in ankylosing spondylitis. Study results and limitations: Typical of ankylosing spondylitis blood, it appeared, was a TCR beta motif of 7 or 8 highly homologous variants.

Turning to this clonotype: The antigen remains undetermined.

V gave up 0 bases and J gave up 5 bases, with 19 bases separating them. Germline values: CDR1 SQVTM, CDR2 ANQGSEA. CDR3 length: 16 residues. Quantitative molecular-barcoded 5'-RACE generated the TCR beta libraries. TCRdb recomputed calls from the 5' RACE reads with MiXCR, one row per CDR3 protein. The sample consists of approximately 140,000 distinct CDR3 sequences, roughly 9% of them appearing once. This sequence joins TRBV29-1 and TRBJ2-5, with D perhaps matching TRBD2 (6 bases). This sequence originates from a male donor with ankylosing spondylitis or in good health (not recorded which). The sample was blood, either unsorted or a sorted T cell fraction (not recorded which). The CDR3 reads CSVEDRGTKKGETQYF. CDR3 coding DNA: TGCAGCGTTGAAGATCGGGGGACCAAAAAGGGGGAGACCCAGTACTTC. Drawing the rest from reference TRBV29-1 and TRBJ2-5, the complete variable domain is SAVISQKPSRDICQRGTSLTIQCQVDSQVTMMFWYRQQPGQSLTLIATANQGSEATYESGFVIDKFPISRPNLTFSTLTVSNMSPEDSSIYLCSVEDRGTKKGETQYFGPGTRLLVL.